This record concerns one TCR beta chain sequence. In the original analysis: Scientists estimated how many nucleated cells there were by amplifying reference gene primers. This table comes from immunoSEQ multiplex PCR, and its TCRdb copy is limited to in-frame clones, with some not included. D and trimming were read from the DNA, whereas the V and J calls and clone size are those reported in that table. The table records 45,000 to 60,000 clones, 80% to 90% of them present only once. V lost 2 bases and J lost 8; bases outside the gene matches: 10. Germline CDR1 GTSNPN, CDR2 SVGIG (reference sequence). CDR3 size: 15 residues. This entry is derived from a study of blood T cell repertoires in COVID-19. About the research overall: Samples came from the United States, Italy and Spain, spanning acute and convalescent COVID-19. PBMCs, B-cell-depleted T cells, or T cells provided the cDNA or gDNA that made up the material.

This sequence originates from a man aged 60 to 75 with acute or convalescent COVID-19. The specimen sequenced was peripheral blood. The chain has TRBV30 and TRBJ2-4; 9 bases agree with TRBD2. CDR3 in amino acids: CAWSPGGGAVDIQYF. As DNA, the CDR3 is TGTGCCTGGAGTCCTGGCGGGGGGGCCGTGGACATTCAGTACTTC. The full variable domain, in which reference TRBV30 and TRBJ2-4 provide the parts outside the CDR3, is SQTIHQWPATLVQPVGSPLSLECTVEGTSNPNLYWYRQAAGRGLQLLFYSVGIGQISSEVPQNLSASRPQDRQFILSSKKLLLSDSGFYLCAWSPGGGAVDIQYFGAGTRLSVL.